This T cell receptor beta chain appears in the sequencing data of a study of T cells in Graves' hyperthyroidism and ophthalmopathy. Study at large: The authors collected peripheral blood at initial diagnosis, before any treatment.

As to this clonotype: The target antigen is unknown.

This CDR3 has 15 residues. CDR1 is MDHEN, CDR2 SYDVKM, per germline. Trimming at V came to 7 bases and at J to 0 bases, leaving 8 bases not matched to a gene. Study-wide results and limits: Most thyroid clonotypes expanded above 0.001 appeared in blood too. Ophthalmopathy cases were set apart from stable hyperthyroidism by a 13 V-J model.

Authors of the study amplified TCR beta CDR3 regions from RNA transcripts. The HTBI primer set drove a first-round RT-PCR of the TCR CDR3. TCRdb re-called the multiplex PCR reads through MiXCR, storing one row per CDR3 protein. Of nearly 250,000 distinct CDR3 sequences in the sample, over 15% are singletons; the top ten hold approximately 30%. Exclusions: uncontrolled infection, other autoimmune disease, pregnancy, lactation. The sequence derives from a young woman with Graves' ophthalmopathy. This chain connects TRBV28 to TRBJ1-2, with TRBD1 matching over 7 bases. Source material: blood. CDR3 nucleotides: TGTGCCAGCACCCTCGCCGGGACAGCTAACTATGGCTACACCTTC. It translates to CASTLAGTANYGYTF.